The clone carrying this T cell receptor beta chain came up many times. This sample stems from a study of T cells in Graves' hyperthyroidism and ophthalmopathy. Diagnostic assessment was based on clinical symptoms, serum thyroxine and TRAb, thyroid ultrasound and orbital computed tomography. Amplification targeted TCR beta CDR3 regions from RNA transcripts. The HTBI primer set was used in a first-round RT-PCR of the TCR CDR3. One entry per CDR3 protein results from TCRdb running MiXCR on the multiplex PCR reads. The table shows approximately 590,000 distinct CDR3 sequences, with around 16% occurring only once. The material sequenced was blood. The receptor was derived from a woman in her twenties or thirties with Graves' hyperthyroidism.

CDR3 bases: TGTGCCAGCAGCTTAATTTGCGATCGCGAGCAGTTCTTC. Amino acids: CASSLICDREQFF. The chain has TRBV7-3 and TRBJ2-1; D not resolved. Trimming left V 1 base short and J 10 bases short, with 11 bases between. Germline loops: CDR1 SGHTA, CDR2 FQGTGA. The CDR3 runs 13 residues.